The sequence of this TCR beta chain was determined in a study of blood T cells in healthy people across ages. Next came a second PCR, run for roughly 6 to 11 cycles, which used a sample-barcoded 5' primer along with a J-beta primer mix. One entry per CDR3 protein, called by TCRdb with MiXCR from the 5' RACE reads. The sample records 1.5 million or so distinct CDR3 sequences, approximately 43% being singletons. The V gene lost 0 bases and the J gene lost 2 bases, with 10 bases spanning the gap. CDR1 is MNHEY, CDR2 SVGEGT, per germline. This CDR3 region has 15 residues. The sample holds a few counts of this clonotype.

This chain connects TRBV6-2 or TRBV6-3 to TRBJ1-2; unclear D gene. Sequencing was performed on blood. The TCR originated in a young woman in good health. The CDR3 coding sequence is TGTGCCAGCAGTTACTCGATGTCGGGAAACTATGGCTACACCTTC. Its protein is CASSYSMSGNYGYTF.